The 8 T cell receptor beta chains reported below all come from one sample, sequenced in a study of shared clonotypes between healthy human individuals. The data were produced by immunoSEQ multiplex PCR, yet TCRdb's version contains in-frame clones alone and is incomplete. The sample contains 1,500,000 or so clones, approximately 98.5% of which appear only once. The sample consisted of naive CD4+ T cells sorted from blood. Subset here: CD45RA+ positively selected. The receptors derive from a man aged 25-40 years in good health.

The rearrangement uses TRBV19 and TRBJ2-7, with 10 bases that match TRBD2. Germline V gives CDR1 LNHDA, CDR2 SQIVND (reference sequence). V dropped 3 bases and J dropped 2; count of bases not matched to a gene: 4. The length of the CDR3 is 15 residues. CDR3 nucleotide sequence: TGTGCCAGTAGTATTATAGCGGGAGGTACCTACGAGCAGTACTTC. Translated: CASSIIAGGTYEQYF. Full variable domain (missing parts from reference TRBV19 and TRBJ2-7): DGGITQSPKYLFRKEGQNVTLSCEQNLNHDAMYWYRQDPGQGLRLIYYSQIVNDFQKGDIAEGYSVSREKKESFPLTVTSAQKNPTAFYLCASSIIAGGTYEQYFGPGTRLTVT.

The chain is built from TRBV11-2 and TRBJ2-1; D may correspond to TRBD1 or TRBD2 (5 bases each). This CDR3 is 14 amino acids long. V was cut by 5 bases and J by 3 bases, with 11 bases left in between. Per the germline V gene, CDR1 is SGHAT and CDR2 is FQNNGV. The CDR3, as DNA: TGTGCCAGCAGCCTTCGGGGACGCTACAATGAGCAGTTCTTC. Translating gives CASSLRGRYNEQFF. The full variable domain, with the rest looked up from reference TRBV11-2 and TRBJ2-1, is EAGVAQSPRYKIIEKRQSVAFWCNPISGHATLYWYQQILGQGPKLLIQFQNNGVVDDSQLPKDRFSAERLKGVDSTLKIQPAKLEDSAVYLCASSLRGRYNEQFFGPGTRLTVL.

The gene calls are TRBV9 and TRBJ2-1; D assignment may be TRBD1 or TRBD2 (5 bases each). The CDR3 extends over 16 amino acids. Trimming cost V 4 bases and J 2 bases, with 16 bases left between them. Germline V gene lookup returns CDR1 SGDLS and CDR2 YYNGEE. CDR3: CASSSFPLGAYNEQFF. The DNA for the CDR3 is TGTGCCAGCAGCTCCTTCCCCCTGGGGGCCTACAATGAGCAGTTCTTC.

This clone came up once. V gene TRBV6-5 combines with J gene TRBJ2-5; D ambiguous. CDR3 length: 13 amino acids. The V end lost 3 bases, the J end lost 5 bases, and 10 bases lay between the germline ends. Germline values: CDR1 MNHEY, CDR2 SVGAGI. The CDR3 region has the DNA TGTGCCAGCAGTTATGCGTTCTGGGAGACCCAGTACTTC. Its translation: CASSYAFWETQYF.

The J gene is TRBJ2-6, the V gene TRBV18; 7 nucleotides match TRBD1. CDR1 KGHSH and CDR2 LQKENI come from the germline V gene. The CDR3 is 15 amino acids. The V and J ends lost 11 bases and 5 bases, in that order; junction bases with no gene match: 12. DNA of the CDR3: TGTGCCTGCCGGACAGGTTCGAATCGGGCCAACGTCCTGACTTTC. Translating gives CACRTGSNRANVLTF.

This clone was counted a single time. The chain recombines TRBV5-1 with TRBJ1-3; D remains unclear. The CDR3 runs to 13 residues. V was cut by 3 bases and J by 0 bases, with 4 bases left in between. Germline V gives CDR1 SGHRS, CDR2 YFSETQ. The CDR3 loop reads CASSSSSGNTIYF. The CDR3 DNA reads TGCGCCAGCAGCTCCAGCTCTGGAAACACCATATATTTT.

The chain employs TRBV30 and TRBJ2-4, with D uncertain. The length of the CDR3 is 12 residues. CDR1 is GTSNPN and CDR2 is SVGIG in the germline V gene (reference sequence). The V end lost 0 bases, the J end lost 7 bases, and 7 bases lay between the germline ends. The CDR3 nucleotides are TGTGCCTGGAGTGTACAAGGGAACATTCAGTACTTC. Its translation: CAWSVQGNIQYF. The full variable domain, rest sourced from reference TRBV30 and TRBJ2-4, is SQTIHQWPATLVQPVGSPLSLECTVEGTSNPNLYWYRQAAGRGLQLLFYSVGIGQISSEVPQNLSASRPQDRQFILSSKKLLLSDSGFYLCAWSVQGNIQYFGAGTRLSVL.

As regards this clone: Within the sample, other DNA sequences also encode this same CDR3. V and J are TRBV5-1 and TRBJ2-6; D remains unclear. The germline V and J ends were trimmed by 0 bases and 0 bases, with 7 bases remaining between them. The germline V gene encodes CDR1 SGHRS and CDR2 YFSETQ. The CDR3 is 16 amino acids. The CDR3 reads CASSLGQRSGANVLTF. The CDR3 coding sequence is TGCGCCAGCAGCTTGGGGCAGCGCTCTGGGGCCAACGTCCTGACTTTC.